Listed below are T cell receptor beta chains from one sample, sequenced in a study of PD-1 blockade in classical Hodgkin lymphoma. Using immunoSEQ multiplex PCR, the repertoire was profiled, and TCRdb retains in-frame clones only, with some absent. In the table there are around 10,000 clones, 80% to 95% of which are singletons. The sequencing here drew on peripheral blood mononuclear cells (PBMCs), taken at baseline. The receptors shown here come from a human donor with classical Hodgkin lymphoma. The CDR3 runs from the conserved cysteine through the conserved F or W. A D gene is named only where the DNA matches it firmly. Clone size, where shown, is once, few, many, or a class for clones that have expanded.

v_gene	abundance	d_gene	j_gene	CDR3nt	CDR3aa
TRBV6-4	-	-	TRBJ2-2	TGTGCCAGCAGTGTCAGTAGAGAGCAGAACACCGGGGAGCTGTTTTTT	CASSVSREQNTGELFF
TRBV6-5	-	-	TRBJ2-1	TGTGCCAGCAGTTACAGTTGGAGCTCCTACAATGAGCAGTTCTTC	CASSYSWSSYNEQFF
TRBV10-3	-	-	TRBJ1-5	TGTGCCATCAGTGGTGGGCAGGGAGGCAATCAGCCCCAGCATTTT	CAISGGQGGNQPQHF
TRBV30	-	-	TRBJ1-5	-	CAWAGGNQPPHF
TRBV6-1	once	TRBD2	TRBJ2-6	TGTGCCAGCAGTGAGCTGGGAGGGCTCGGGACTGGGGCCAACGTCCTGACTTTC	CASSELGGLGTGANVLTF
TRBV7-9	-	TRBD2	TRBJ2-1	TGTGCCAGCAGCTTAGGTGCGGGAGGGCCGGTGGATGAGCAGTTCTTC	CASSLGAGGPVDEQFF
TRBV6-6	-	TRBD2	TRBJ2-7	TGTGCCAGCAGTACCCGGACTAGCGGGAGCTACGAGCAGTACTTC	CASSTRTSGSYEQYF
TRBV18	-	-	TRBJ1-5	TGTGCCAGCTCAGACAGCAGCAATCAGCCCCAGCATTTT	CASSDSSNQPQHF
TRBV6-6	-	-	TRBJ1-3	TGTGCCAGCACACGCCAGGAGGTGGCAAACACCATATATTTT	CASTRQEVANTIYF
TRBV9	-	-	TRBJ2-3	TGTGCCAGCAGCCCGGGAAGGGATACGCAGTATTTT	CASSPGRDTQYF
TRBV5-1	-	-	TRBJ2-7	TGCGCCAGCAGCTTGGTTGCGGGATTAGGCGAGCAGTACTTC	CASSLVAGLGEQYF
TRBV6-6	-	-	TRBJ2-6	-	CASSRVGSGANVLTF
TRBV9	few	-	TRBJ2-1	TGTGCCAGCGCCGAGGACAGCTCCTACAATGAGCAGTTCTTC	CASAEDSSYNEQFF
TRBV19	-	-	TRBJ1-5	TGTGCCAGTAGTATTGGCGTTCAGCCCCAGCATTTT	CASSIGVQPQHF
TRBV25-1	-	-	TRBJ2-7	TGTGCCAGCAGGACCAATATCGAGCAGTACTTC	CASRTNIEQYF
TRBV11-3	-	-	TRBJ2-5	TGTGCCAGCAGCCCAGGGGTACGGGCGCAAGAGACCCAGTACTTC	CASSPGVRAQETQYF
TRBV10-3	-	-	TRBJ2-1	TGTGCCATCAGGATTGACGCCGACAATGAGCAGTTCTTC	CAIRIDADNEQFF
TRBV7-7	-	-	TRBJ2-1	TGTGCTAGCAGCTTAGTTCATGATACTAGACACTCCTACAATGAGCAGTTCTTC	CASSLVHDTRHSYNEQFF
TRBV11-2	-	-	TRBJ2-1	TGTGCCAGCAGCTTAGGACTCAGGGGGGCGATAGATGAGCAGTTCTTC	CASSLGLRGAIDEQFF
TRBV19	-	-	TRBJ2-1	TGTGCCAGTAGCTTTGGTTTAGAGGAGCAGTTCTTC	CASSFGLEEQFF
TRBV27	once	-	TRBJ1-6	TGTGCCAGCAAGGTGTCGAGTAATTCACCCCTCCACTTT	CASKVSSNSPLHF
TRBV18	-	-	TRBJ1-2	TGTGCCAGCTCACCATACGAGATTACGGGTACCGGCTACACCTTC	CASSPYEITGTGYTF
TRBV29-1	-	TRBD1	TRBJ2-7	TGCAGCGTTGAAGATCGGAGGGGACAGGGCTCCTACGAGCAGTACTTC	CSVEDRRGQGSYEQYF
TRBV13	-	-	TRBJ1-4	TGTGCCAGCAGCCTTAGGGATATGGCCGCGGATGAAAAACTGTTTTTT	CASSLRDMAADEKLFF
TRBV9	-	-	TRBJ2-7	TGTGCCAGCAGCGACACCTACGAGCAGTACTTC	CASSDTYEQYF